This TCR beta chain originates from a study of cytomegalovirus exposure and HLA in healthy donors. Study information: Assignment to the Caucasian-associated ancestry cluster applied to around four fifths of the approximately 400 genotyped donors. Findings and caveats of the study: A later analysis showed TCR association rates differing by HLA locus, peaking at DRB1 and lowest at HLA-C. Owing to their indistinguishability, certain V segments, notably TRBV6-2 and TRBV6-3, were excluded.

Donors showed nominal health when sampled, although they likely had unrecorded immune exposures. This CDR3 has 11 amino acids. Trimming took off 2 bases at V and 6 bases at J, with 5 bases between the two ends. Germline values: CDR1 SGHNT, CDR2 YYREEE (reference sequence). The sample holds a few counts of this clone. The antigen is not known. Both 60 Vbeta primers and 13 Jbeta primers went into the PCR. Repertoires were generated with immunoSEQ multiplex PCR, while TCRdb's copy carries only in-frame clones and drops some. The table records approximately 160,000 clones, around 80% of them present only once.

The sequenced sample consisted of PBMCs. This chain connects TRBV5-4 to TRBJ1-2; no clear D. This receptor was identified in a male donor in good health and CMV-seronegative. CDR3 bases: TGTGCCAGCAGCTTATACAATGGCTACACCTTC. Translating it yields CASSLYNGYTF.